This T cell receptor beta chain derives from a study of response to subunit inactivated influenza vaccine. Study-wide results and limits: The authors proposed limited new T cell recruitment per seasonal influenza vaccination.

This CDR3 is 14 amino acids long. From germline, CDR1 is MNHEY and CDR2 SMNVEV (reference sequence). Trimming removed 4 bases from V and 0 bases from J, with 7 bases in between. This clonotype was seen a few times. Its antigen is still unknown. TCRdb used MiXCR to reprocess the RT-PCR reads, holding one entry per CDR3 protein. The sample has about 830,000 distinct CDR3 sequences; about 18% are singletons. The specimen comprised PBMCs from blood, sampled roughly 5 days after vaccination. V usage is TRBV27 and J usage is TRBJ1-5; D remains ambiguous. The TCR originated in a man in his fifties who received an inactivated influenza vaccine. The CDR3 region has the DNA TGTGCCAGCAGTTCCGTAGATAGCAATCAGCCCCAGCATTTT. Its protein product is CASSSVDSNQPQHF.